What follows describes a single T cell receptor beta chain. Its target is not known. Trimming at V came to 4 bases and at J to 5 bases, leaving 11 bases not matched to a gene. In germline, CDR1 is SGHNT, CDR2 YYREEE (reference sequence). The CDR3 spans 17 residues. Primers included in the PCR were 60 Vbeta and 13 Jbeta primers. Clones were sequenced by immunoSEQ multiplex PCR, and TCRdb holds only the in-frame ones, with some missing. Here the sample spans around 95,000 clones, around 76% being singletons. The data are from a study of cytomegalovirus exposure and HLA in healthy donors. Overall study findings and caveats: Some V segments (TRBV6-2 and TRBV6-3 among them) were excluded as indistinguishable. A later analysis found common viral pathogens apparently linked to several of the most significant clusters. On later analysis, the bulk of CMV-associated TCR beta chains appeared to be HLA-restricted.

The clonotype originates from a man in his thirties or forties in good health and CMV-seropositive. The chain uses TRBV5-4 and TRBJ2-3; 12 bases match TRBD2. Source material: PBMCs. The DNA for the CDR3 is TGTGCCAGCAGCAGGGGGCTAGCGGGGGGGCCTGAAGATACGCAGTATTTT. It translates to CASSRGLAGGPEDTQYF.